The sequence of this T cell receptor (beta chain) was determined in a study of T cells in Graves' hyperthyroidism and ophthalmopathy. Study-wide results and caveats: Ophthalmopathy was model-predicted a median approximately 6.4 months pre-onset.

Using around 10 ml of fresh peripheral blood, PBMCs were prepared. The CDR3 runs to 16 residues. Germline V lookup: CDR1 MGHRA, CDR2 YSYEKL. V was pared by 0 bases and J by 0 bases, with 8 bases between. This clonotype was found many times. The antigen is undetermined. The CDR3 regions of TCR beta were amplified from RNA transcripts. RT-PCR in the first round (using the HTBI primer set) targeted the TCR CDR3. TCRdb re-called the multiplex PCR reads through MiXCR, storing one row per CDR3 protein. Among 300,000 to 500,000 distinct CDR3 sequences listed, 11% to 15% were seen once. Specimen: blood. This TCR derives from a man aged 45-65 years with Graves' ophthalmopathy. The chain carries TRBV4-1 and TRBJ2-2; no clear D gene. The CDR3 region has the DNA TGCGCCAGCAGCCAAGAACTAACCGCGAACACCGGGGAGCTGTTTTTT. It is translated as CASSQELTANTGELFF.